The 9 T cell receptor beta chains below were found in one sample sequenced in a study of blood T cell repertoires in COVID-19. Repertoires were generated with immunoSEQ multiplex PCR, while TCRdb's copy carries only in-frame clones and drops some. The profile covers approximately 300,000 clones, with 70% to 90% appearing a single time and roughly 4.3% taken by the ten largest. Sequenced sample: PBMCs or T cells enriched from blood (not recorded which). The receptors stem from a woman aged 30 to 39 who had recovered from COVID-19.

The chain couples TRBV28 to TRBJ2-1, with TRBD2 identical over 13 bases. Germline V lookup: CDR1 MDHEN, CDR2 SYDVKM. The CDR3 length is 16 residues. After removal of 6 bases from V and 6 bases from J, the junction contained 8 bases not matched to a gene. CDR3 protein: CASSFTSGGAFNEQFF. In DNA form, the CDR3 reads TGTGCCAGCAGCTTCACTAGCGGGGGGGCCTTCAATGAGCAGTTCTTC.

The genes are TRBV5-1 and TRBJ1-6; D unclear. V was trimmed by 2 bases and J by 10 bases, leaving 16 bases between them. The length of the CDR3 is 15 residues. CDR1 is SGHRS and CDR2 is YFSETQ in the germline V gene. The CDR3 region has the DNA TGCGCCAGCAGCTTTCAACCGGAGTCGGGGTCACCCCTCCACTTT. It encodes CASSFQPESGSPLHF. Using reference TRBV5-1 and TRBJ1-6 for the parts outside the CDR3, the full variable domain is KAGVTQTPRYLIKTRGQQVTLSCSPISGHRSVSWYQQTPGQGLQFLFEYFSETQRNKGNFPGRFSGRQFSNSRSEMNVSTLELGDSALYLCASSFQPESGSPLHFGNGTRLTVT.

This clone was observed once. The chain uses TRBV30 and TRBJ1-1, with D unclear. The V gene lost 1 base and the J gene lost 2 bases, with 11 bases spanning the gap. Germline V gene lookup returns CDR1 GTSNPN and CDR2 SVGIG (reference sequence). The CDR3 contains 14 residues. The CDR3 protein is CAWSAWEDNTEAFF. The CDR3 region has the DNA TGTGCCTGGAGTGCATGGGAGGACAACACTGAAGCTTTCTTT.

The J gene is TRBJ2-1, the V gene TRBV5-1; 9 nucleotides line up with TRBD2. Germline loops: CDR1 SGHRS, CDR2 YFSETQ. V shed 0 bases and J 8 bases; nucleotides not matched to a gene: 9. The CDR3 is made up of 16 amino acids. This CDR3 is CASSLGLAGLGHEQFF. The DNA for the CDR3 is TGCGCCAGCAGCTTGGGGCTAGCGGGATTGGGGCATGAGCAGTTCTTC.

The genes are TRBV19 and TRBJ1-5, with TRBD1 as a possible D gene (6 bases). Germline values: CDR1 LNHDA, CDR2 SQIVND (reference sequence). V lost 7 bases and J 2 bases, leaving 9 bases between the germline ends. This CDR3 is built from 13 residues. The CDR3: CASKRQGNQPQHF. In nucleotides, the CDR3 is TGTGCCAGTAAAAGACAGGGCAATCAGCCCCAGCATTTT.

The chain employs TRBV7-9 and TRBJ1-4; D might be TRBD1 (5 bases). Trimming took 0 bases from V and 2 from J, leaving 10 bases between them. Germline V CDR1 and CDR2: SEHNR, FQNEAQ (reference sequence). This CDR3 has 16 residues. CDR3 sequence reads: CASSLARGVTNEKLFF. CDR3 nucleotide sequence: TGTGCCAGCAGCTTAGCGCGGGGGGTGACTAATGAAAAACTGTTTTTT.

The chain employs TRBV27 and TRBJ2-1; D might be TRBD2 (5 bases). V lost 7 bases, J lost 5 bases, and 18 bases lay in between. This CDR3 spans 15 amino acids. Germline CDR1 and CDR2: MNHEY and SMNVEV (reference sequence). The CDR3 reads CASMKRFSVDNEQFF. The DNA for the CDR3 is TGTGCCAGCATGAAGAGGTTTAGCGTGGACAATGAGCAGTTCTTC.

This clone was seen once. The rearrangement uses TRBV5-5 and TRBJ2-2; 13 nucleotides line up with TRBD2. Unmatched junction bases numbered 3, after V lost 4 bases and J lost 3 bases. The CDR3 is 16 residues long. Per the germline V gene, CDR1 is SGHKS and CDR2 is YYEKEE (reference sequence). For the CDR3, the DNA is TGTGCCAGCAGCCGGACTAGCGGGAGTTACACCGGGGAGCTGTTTTTT. It translates to CASSRTSGSYTGELFF.

The chain is built from TRBV7-8 and TRBJ2-5; 7 bases match TRBD2. The V gene's germline CDR1 is SGHVS and CDR2 FQNEAQ. V was pared by 5 bases and J by 2 bases, with 11 bases of the junction left unmatched. The length of the CDR3 is 16 residues. The DNA for the CDR3 is TGTGCCAGCAGCCTTTCGACAGAAGCGGGGCAAGAGACCCAGTACTTC. Encoded protein: CASSLSTEAGQETQYF.